These T cell receptor beta chains were read from a single sample in a study of T cell changes during pregnancy in multiple sclerosis. Sequenced by immunoSEQ multiplex PCR; TCRdb stores in-frame clones only, minus some. The table lists fewer than 85,000 clones, about 89% of them singletons. The source was peripheral blood, collected before pregnancy. These TCRs come from a female donor with multiple sclerosis, enrolled in a pregnancy study. The CDR3 runs from the conserved cysteine through the conserved F or W. The D gene is left open where the match is weak. A clone size is listed for some rows: how often the clone was seen (once, few, many), or a class if it is expanded.

>.|TRBJ2-6|TRBV9|.
CASSAWDFGANVLTF
TGTGCCAGCAGCGCTTGGGACTTTGGGGCCAACGTCCTGACTTTC
>.|TRBJ2-3|TRBV2|TRBD1
CASSLYGQGSTDTQYF
TGTGCCAGCAGTCTGTACGGACAGGGCTCCACAGATACGCAGTATTTT
>.|TRBJ2-1|TRBV20-1|.
CSVYLYNEQFF
TGCAGTGTCTATTTGTACAATGAGCAGTTCTTC
>few|TRBJ1-2|TRBV28|.
CASSLTGDYGYTF
TGTGCCAGCAGCTTAACAGGCGACTATGGCTACACCTTC
>.|TRBJ2-3|TRBV19|TRBD2
CASSSGLATSTDTQYF
TGTGCCAGTAGTTCCGGACTAGCGACAAGCACAGATACGCAGTATTTT
>.|TRBJ2-6|TRBV5-4|.
CASRRTSGSGANVLTF
TGTGCCAGCAGACGAACGTCGGGCTCTGGGGCCAACGTCCTGACTTTC
>.|TRBJ2-3|TRBV6-5|.
CASSYSRGTDTQYF
TGTGCCAGCAGTTACTCCCGGGGCACAGATACGCAGTATTTT
>.|TRBJ2-7|TRBV30|TRBD1
CAWSFGTGAYEQYF
TGTGCCTGGAGCTTCGGGACAGGGGCCTACGAGCAGTACTTC
>.|TRBJ2-1|TRBV6-5|TRBD2
CASTAGGRGSNEQFF
TGTGCCAGCACAGCGGGGGGGCGCGGGAGCAATGAGCAGTTCTTC
>.|TRBJ2-5|TRBV30|TRBD1
CAWSPGTGGVKTQYF
TGTGCCTGGAGTCCCGGGACAGGGGGCGTCAAGACCCAGTACTTC
>.|TRBJ2-7|TRBV5-6|TRBD1
CASTETGQGSSYEQYF
TGTGCCAGCACCGAAACGGGACAGGGCAGCTCCTACGAGCAGTACTTC
>.|TRBJ1-1|TRBV9|.
CASSAVSLGASEAFF
TGTGCCAGCAGCGCTGTCTCTCTGGGGGCATCGGAAGCTTTCTTT
>.|TRBJ1-2|TRBV4-2|TRBD1
CASSLGQDNYGYTF
TGTGCCAGCAGCCTGGGACAGGATAACTATGGCTACACCTTC
>.|TRBJ1-4|TRBV6-1|TRBD1
CASTPRGRGFEKLFF
TGTGCCAGCACCCCCAGAGGCAGGGGGTTCGAAAAACTGTTTTTT
>.|TRBJ1-2|TRBV5-1|.
CASRFGPGSATVGGYTF
TGCGCCAGCAGATTTGGTCCAGGCTCCGCGACCGTGGGTGGCTACACCTTC
>.|TRBJ2-3|TRBV7-3|.
CASSPSPSSYTQYF
TGTGCCAGCAGCCCAAGCCCTAGCTCTTATACGCAGTATTTT
>.|TRBJ1-1|TRBV19|.
CASSTLQGDDVYTEAFF
TGTGCCAGTAGTACTCTACAGGGTGATGATGTATACACTGAAGCTTTCTTT
>few|TRBJ2-6|TRBV7-3|TRBD1
CASSLGQGAPGANVLTF
TGTGCCAGCAGCCTCGGACAGGGGGCGCCTGGGGCCAACGTCCTGACTTTC
>.|TRBJ2-3|TRBV29-1|.
CSVVGGGTDTQYF
TGCAGCGTTGTAGGAGGGGGCACAGATACGCAGTATTTT
>.|TRBJ2-7|TRBV11-2|.
CASSLGAGISAYEQYF
TGTGCCAGCAGCTTAGGGGCAGGGATAAGCGCCTACGAGCAGTACTTC
>.|TRBJ2-5|TRBV5-1|.
CASSFPPRRLEETQYF
TGCGCCAGCAGCTTTCCCCCCCGGCGGTTAGAAGAGACCCAGTACTTC
>once|TRBJ1-2|TRBV10-3|.
CAISESNSGYTF
TGTGCCATCAGTGAGTCGAACAGTGGCTACACCTTC
>.|TRBJ2-3|TRBV7-8|TRBD2
CASSLRGVLDGTDTQYF
TGTGCCAGCAGCTTACGGGGGGTACTAGACGGCACAGATACGCAGTATTTT
>.|TRBJ1-2|TRBV5-1|TRBD1
CASSWGQGGYGYTF
TGCGCCAGCAGCTGGGGACAGGGAGGCTATGGCTACACCTTC
>.|TRBJ2-1|TRBV5-1|TRBD2
CASSSKGLAAYNEQFF
TGCGCCAGCAGCTCAAAGGGACTAGCGGCGTACAATGAGCAGTTCTTC
>.|TRBJ1-4|TRBV19|TRBD1
CASSLQGASANEKLFF
TGTGCCAGTAGTCTCCAGGGGGCGTCGGCTAATGAAAAACTGTTTTTT
>once|TRBJ2-7|TRBV7-2|TRBD2
CASSLEASGPHEQYF
TGTGCCAGCAGCTTAGAGGCTAGCGGGCCCCACGAGCAGTACTTC
>.|TRBJ2-4|TRBV7-2|.
CASSLQGWNIQYF
TGTGCCAGCAGCTTACAGGGATGGAACATTCAGTACTTC
>once|TRBJ1-1|TRBV4-2|.
CASSPARARWTEAFF
TGTGCCAGCAGCCCCGCCAGGGCTCGGTGGACTGAAGCTTTCTTT
>.|TRBJ2-7|TRBV6-5|.
CASSKRTTYEQYF
TGTGCCAGCAGCAAGCGTACGACCTACGAGCAGTACTTC
>.|TRBJ1-4|TRBV28|.
CPHRGKEEKLFF
TGTCCTCATCGGGGGAAAGAAGAAAAACTGTTTTTT
>.|TRBJ1-5|TRBV9|.
CASSVEAQPNQPQHF
TGTGCCAGCAGCGTAGAAGCGCAGCCCAATCAGCCCCAGCATTTT
>.|TRBJ2-7|TRBV29-1|.
CSAGFLGSYEQYF
TGCAGCGCGGGGTTTTTGGGCTCCTACGAGCAGTACTTC
>.|TRBJ2-3|TRBV11-2|.
CASSPGGRGYYF
TGTGCCAGCAGCCCCGGTGGCAGAGGTTACTATTTT
>once|TRBJ1-2|TRBV4-1|.
CASSQDEVTYGYTF
TGCGCCAGCAGCCAAGATGAGGTTACTTATGGCTACACCTTC
>.|TRBJ1-5|TRBV19|TRBD1
CASSSSRPGQGRNQPQHF
TGTGCCAGTAGTTCCTCTCGCCCGGGACAGGGGCGAAATCAGCCCCAGCATTTT
>.|TRBJ1-1|TRBV4-3|.
CASSQDAGGDTEAFF
TGCGCCAGCAGCCAAGATGCAGGAGGGGACACTGAAGCTTTCTTT
>.|TRBJ2-3|TRBV30|TRBD2
CAWSVIGGARTDTQYF
TGTGCCTGGAGTGTTATCGGGGGGGCCCGGACAGATACGCAGTATTTT
>once|TRBJ2-1|TRBV28|TRBD1
CASRLAGTGGDEQFF
TGTGCCAGCAGGCTTGCCGGGACAGGGGGCGATGAGCAGTTCTTC
>.|TRBJ1-2|TRBV25-1|.
CASSGGHGYTF
TGTGCCAGCAGTGGGGGGCACGGCTACACCTTC
>.|TRBJ2-5|TRBV30|.
CAWSPGNQETQYF
TGTGCCTGGAGCCCAGGGAACCAAGAGACCCAGTACTTC
>.|TRBJ2-7|TRBV27|TRBD2
CASSLLAGGPYEQYF
TGTGCCAGCAGTTTATTAGCGGGGGGACCTTACGAGCAGTACTTC
>.|TRBJ1-1|TRBV6-6|TRBD1
CASRQQGENTEAFF
TGTGCCAGCAGACAACAGGGGGAAAACACTGAAGCTTTCTTT
>once|TRBJ1-2|TRBV30|TRBD1
CAWRRDRPYGYTF
TGTGCCTGGAGGAGGGACAGGCCCTATGGCTACACCTTC
>.|TRBJ2-1|TRBV10-2|.
CASSESLLYNEQFF
TGCGCCAGCAGTGAGTCGTTACTTTACAATGAGCAGTTCTTC
>.|TRBJ2-3|TRBV27|.
CARKNERQASTDTQYF
TGTGCCAGAAAAAACGAACGACAGGCTAGCACAGATACGCAGTATTTT